A selection of T cell receptor beta chains follows, all from one sample in a study of blood T cell repertoires in COVID-19. The protocol was immunoSEQ multiplex PCR, while the TCRdb copy is restricted to in-frame clones and leaves out a portion. The profile shows about 94,000 clones, 75% to 85% of them singletons. Sample: peripheral blood. All receptors derive from a human donor in a cohort sampled during active COVID-19. CDR3s include the opening cysteine and the closing phenylalanine or tryptophan. The D gene is left open where the match is weak. For some rows the clone size is stated as once, few or many, or as a class when expanded; others skip it.

clone_size: -; j_call: TRBJ2-6; d_call: -; v_call: TRBV6-5; cdr3_nt: TGTGCCAGCAGTTACTCGACTGTCTCTGGGGCCAACGTCCTGACTTTC; cdr3_aa: CASSYSTVSGANVLTF
clone_size: -; j_call: TRBJ1-4; d_call: -; v_call: TRBV4-2; cdr3_nt: TGTGCCAGCAGCCAAGATCTTCGGGGGGGACATGAAAAACTGTTTTTT; cdr3_aa: CASSQDLRGGHEKLFF
clone_size: -; j_call: TRBJ2-7; d_call: TRBD1; v_call: TRBV28; cdr3_nt: TGTGCCAGCAGTTTAGGGCCGGGACAGTCGTCCTACGAGCAGTACTTC; cdr3_aa: CASSLGPGQSSYEQYF
clone_size: -; j_call: TRBJ1-2; d_call: TRBD1; v_call: TRBV6-5; cdr3_nt: TGTGCCAGCAGGGACAGGGCTGGCTACACCTTC; cdr3_aa: CASRDRAGYTF
clone_size: -; j_call: TRBJ2-1; d_call: TRBD1; v_call: TRBV7-9; cdr3_nt: TGTGCCAGCAGCGAGCGGGACAGGGCTTACAATGAGCAGTTCTTC; cdr3_aa: CASSERDRAYNEQFF
clone_size: -; j_call: TRBJ2-5; d_call: TRBD1; v_call: TRBV9; cdr3_nt: TGTGCCAGCAGCGCCGCCCCAACAGGGGGTAGAGAGACCCAGTACTTC; cdr3_aa: CASSAAPTGGRETQYF
clone_size: -; j_call: TRBJ1-2; d_call: TRBD1; v_call: TRBV6-1; cdr3_nt: TGTGCCAGCAGTGAAGACAGGGGAAGGTATGGCTACACCTTC; cdr3_aa: CASSEDRGRYGYTF
clone_size: -; j_call: TRBJ1-1; d_call: -; v_call: TRBV28; cdr3_nt: TGTGCCAGCAGTTTAAGAATAACAGCCCGAATGAACACTGAAGCTTTCTTT; cdr3_aa: CASSLRITARMNTEAFF
clone_size: -; j_call: TRBJ1-1; d_call: TRBD1; v_call: TRBV30; cdr3_nt: TGTGCCTGTTCCCGGGACAGGGCTCTAAACACTGAAGCTTTCTTT; cdr3_aa: CACSRDRALNTEAFF
clone_size: -; j_call: TRBJ1-1; d_call: -; v_call: TRBV27; cdr3_nt: TGTGCCAGCGGCTACAGCCCTCTGGGCACTGAAGCTTTCTTT; cdr3_aa: CASGYSPLGTEAFF
clone_size: -; j_call: TRBJ1-2; d_call: TRBD1; v_call: TRBV10-3; cdr3_nt: TGTGCCATCAGGGGGACAGAGATTGGTGGCTACACCTTC; cdr3_aa: CAIRGTEIGGYTF
clone_size: -; j_call: TRBJ1-2; d_call: TRBD1; v_call: TRBV10-3; cdr3_nt: TGTGCCATCGCGGACAGGATAGGGTATGGCTACACCTTC; cdr3_aa: CAIADRIGYGYTF
clone_size: -; j_call: TRBJ2-7; d_call: -; v_call: TRBV6-1; cdr3_nt: TGTGCCAGCAGTGTCTCTTCAGGGCCTCTCATCTACGAGCAGTACTTC; cdr3_aa: CASSVSSGPLIYEQYF
clone_size: once; j_call: TRBJ1-1; d_call: TRBD1; v_call: TRBV3-1/TRBV3-2; cdr3_nt: TGTGCCAGCAGCCAGCCGCAGGGGGCACGGTCTTTCTTT; cdr3_aa: CASSQPQGARSFF
clone_size: -; j_call: TRBJ2-2; d_call: -; v_call: TRBV7-3; cdr3_nt: TGTGCCAGCAGCTCCCGGGACACCACCGGGGAGCTGTTTTTT; cdr3_aa: CASSSRDTTGELFF
clone_size: -; j_call: TRBJ1-5; d_call: TRBD1; v_call: TRBV7-8; cdr3_nt: TGTGCCAGCAGCTTAGCGGGGGGACAGTTAAATCAGCCCCAGCATTTT; cdr3_aa: CASSLAGGQLNQPQHF
clone_size: -; j_call: TRBJ2-7; d_call: -; v_call: TRBV7-2; cdr3_nt: TGTGCCAGCAGCGGTAGACTTGCCTACGAGCAGTACTTC; cdr3_aa: CASSGRLAYEQYF
clone_size: few; j_call: TRBJ1-2; d_call: -; v_call: TRBV7-9; cdr3_nt: TGTGCCAGCAGCTTATCAGGTGGCTCAGGTGGCTACACCTTC; cdr3_aa: CASSLSGGSGGYTF
clone_size: -; j_call: TRBJ2-7; d_call: TRBD2; v_call: TRBV27; cdr3_nt: TGTGCCAGCAGTTTATCGGGACTAGCGGTTTACGAGCAGTACTTC; cdr3_aa: CASSLSGLAVYEQYF
clone_size: -; j_call: TRBJ1-2; d_call: -; v_call: TRBV7-9; cdr3_nt: TGTGCCAGCAGCCTGGACAGCCGTAACTATGGCTACACCTTC; cdr3_aa: CASSLDSRNYGYTF
clone_size: -; j_call: TRBJ1-1; d_call: TRBD1; v_call: TRBV29-1; cdr3_nt: TGCAGCGTTGATCCGCACGGACAGGGAGGAGACACTGAAGCTTTCTTT; cdr3_aa: CSVDPHGQGGDTEAFF
clone_size: -; j_call: TRBJ2-3; d_call: -; v_call: TRBV12-3/TRBV12-4; cdr3_nt: TGTGCCAGCAGTTTAGACCGCGCCGATACGCAGTATTTT; cdr3_aa: CASSLDRADTQYF
clone_size: many; j_call: TRBJ1-1; d_call: -; v_call: TRBV5-1; cdr3_nt: TGCGCCAGCAGCGAACAGGTCACTAACACTGAAGCTTTCTTT; cdr3_aa: CASSEQVTNTEAFF
clone_size: few; j_call: TRBJ1-1; d_call: -; v_call: TRBV6-6; cdr3_nt: TGTGCCAGCAGTGGGGCAGGGGTCCTTTCGGGGACTGAAGCTTTCTTT; cdr3_aa: CASSGAGVLSGTEAFF
clone_size: -; j_call: TRBJ2-3; d_call: TRBD2; v_call: TRBV2; cdr3_nt: TGTGCCAGCAGTTCCGGGACTAGTATGGCAGATACGCAGTATTTT; cdr3_aa: CASSSGTSMADTQYF
clone_size: once; j_call: TRBJ1-2; d_call: -; v_call: TRBV7-2; cdr3_nt: TGTGCCAGCAGCTTGGGGACAACCTATGGCTACACCTTC; cdr3_aa: CASSLGTTYGYTF
clone_size: -; j_call: TRBJ2-1; d_call: -; v_call: TRBV5-1; cdr3_nt: TGCGCCAGCTCAGAAGGATCGCGGTCTTACAATGAGCAGTTCTTC; cdr3_aa: CASSEGSRSYNEQFF
clone_size: -; j_call: TRBJ2-5; d_call: TRBD1; v_call: TRBV4-1; cdr3_nt: TGCGCCAGCAGCCAAGGAATTGGCAGGGGGGAGACCCAGTACTTC; cdr3_aa: CASSQGIGRGETQYF
clone_size: once; j_call: TRBJ2-7; d_call: -; v_call: TRBV7-6; cdr3_nt: TGTGCCAGCAGCTTAGAGGGTCGGACATCCCAGGGATTTGTGAACGAGCAGTACTTC; cdr3_aa: CASSLEGRTSQGFVNEQYF
clone_size: -; j_call: TRBJ2-6; d_call: -; v_call: TRBV19; cdr3_nt: TGTGCCAGTGAGGAGTTCCCTGGGGCCAACGTCCTGACTTTC; cdr3_aa: CASEEFPGANVLTF
clone_size: -; j_call: TRBJ1-6; d_call: -; v_call: TRBV30; cdr3_nt: TGTGCCTGGGGATCCGGGAGAGGTAATTCACCCCTCCACTTT; cdr3_aa: CAWGSGRGNSPLHF
clone_size: -; j_call: TRBJ2-3; d_call: -; v_call: TRBV6-5; cdr3_nt: TGTGCCAGCAAAAGGACATTGGGTCGCTCAGATACGCAGTATTTT; cdr3_aa: CASKRTLGRSDTQYF
clone_size: -; j_call: TRBJ1-1; d_call: -; v_call: TRBV7-9; cdr3_nt: TGTGCCAGCAGCTTCGGGGAGATAGGCACTGAAGCTTTCTTT; cdr3_aa: CASSFGEIGTEAFF
clone_size: -; j_call: TRBJ2-7; d_call: -; v_call: TRBV5-1; cdr3_nt: TGCGCCAGCAGCCCGACAGGTCAAAGCTCCTACGAGCAGTACTTC; cdr3_aa: CASSPTGQSSYEQYF
clone_size: once; j_call: TRBJ2-7; d_call: TRBD2; v_call: TRBV10-3; cdr3_nt: TGTGCCATCGGGACGTCTAGCGGTACCTCCTACGAGCAGTACTTC; cdr3_aa: CAIGTSSGTSYEQYF
clone_size: -; j_call: TRBJ2-7; d_call: TRBD2; v_call: TRBV4-1; cdr3_nt: TGCGCCAGCAGCCGGTCGACTAGCGGGAGCTCCTACGAGCAGTACTTC; cdr3_aa: CASSRSTSGSSYEQYF
clone_size: -; j_call: TRBJ2-3; d_call: TRBD1; v_call: TRBV7-8; cdr3_nt: TGTGCCAGCAGCTTAGCTCTCGGGGCTAACAGGGGGACGCAGTATTTT; cdr3_aa: CASSLALGANRGTQYF
clone_size: -; j_call: TRBJ1-1; d_call: -; v_call: TRBV5-1; cdr3_nt: TGCGCCAGCAGCTCGGACAGTAAATCTTTGAACACTGAAGCTTTCTTT; cdr3_aa: CASSSDSKSLNTEAFF
clone_size: once; j_call: TRBJ2-3; d_call: -; v_call: TRBV7-8; cdr3_nt: TGTGCCAGCACCTCGAAACCCCGGGGTCCAGATACGCAGTATTTT; cdr3_aa: CASTSKPRGPDTQYF
clone_size: -; j_call: TRBJ2-3; d_call: -; v_call: TRBV5-1; cdr3_nt: TGCGCCAGCAGGCAGGGTAGCACAGATACGCAGTATTTT; cdr3_aa: CASRQGSTDTQYF
clone_size: once; j_call: TRBJ1-1; d_call: TRBD1; v_call: TRBV28; cdr3_nt: TGTGCCAGCAGTTTAGTTCGCGTCAGGGGGATGAACACTGAAGCTTTCTTT; cdr3_aa: CASSLVRVRGMNTEAFF
clone_size: -; j_call: TRBJ2-7; d_call: -; v_call: TRBV19; cdr3_nt: TGTGCCAGTAGTATAGACCCACAGGGTTCCTACGAGCAGTACTTC; cdr3_aa: CASSIDPQGSYEQYF
clone_size: -; j_call: TRBJ1-1; d_call: -; v_call: TRBV3-1/TRBV3-2; cdr3_nt: TGTGCCAGCAGCCAAGCCAGCAGGGGACCTGAAGCTTTCTTT; cdr3_aa: CASSQASRGPEAFF
clone_size: -; j_call: TRBJ2-7; d_call: -; v_call: TRBV5-1; cdr3_nt: TGCGCCAGCAGCCCCCTAAGCCGCCCCACCGAGCAGTACTTC; cdr3_aa: CASSPLSRPTEQYF
clone_size: few; j_call: TRBJ2-7; d_call: TRBD2; v_call: TRBV7-8; cdr3_nt: TGTGCCAGCAGCTTCCGGACTAGCGGCTACGAGCAGTACTTC; cdr3_aa: CASSFRTSGYEQYF
clone_size: -; j_call: TRBJ2-5; d_call: -; v_call: TRBV19; cdr3_nt: TGTGCCCCTCGGTGGGGGGATCGAGAGACCCAGTACTTC; cdr3_aa: CAPRWGDRETQYF
clone_size: -; j_call: TRBJ1-6; d_call: TRBD1; v_call: TRBV3-1/TRBV3-2; cdr3_nt: TGTGCCAGCAGCCATGGACAGGGCATGAATTCACCCCTCCACTTT; cdr3_aa: CASSHGQGMNSPLHF
clone_size: -; j_call: TRBJ2-7; d_call: TRBD2; v_call: TRBV11-2; cdr3_nt: TGTGCCAGCAGCTTAAGCGGGAGTGATTACGAGCAGTACTTC; cdr3_aa: CASSLSGSDYEQYF
clone_size: -; j_call: TRBJ1-5; d_call: TRBD1; v_call: TRBV30; cdr3_nt: TGTGCCTGGAGTGTGGGACAGGGCGGCCAGCCCCAGCATTTT; cdr3_aa: CAWSVGQGGQPQHF
clone_size: -; j_call: TRBJ2-7; d_call: -; v_call: TRBV6-5; cdr3_nt: TGTGCCAGCAGGCGTGCAGACAGAGGCGCCTACGAGCAGTACTTC; cdr3_aa: CASRRADRGAYEQYF
clone_size: -; j_call: TRBJ1-2; d_call: TRBD1; v_call: TRBV23-1; cdr3_nt: TGCGCCAGCAGTCAAGAATTAAGACAGGGCGGCTATGGCTACACCTTC; cdr3_aa: CASSQELRQGGYGYTF
clone_size: -; j_call: TRBJ2-1; d_call: -; v_call: TRBV10-3; cdr3_nt: TGTGCCATCAGTGGGGGGGAGCGGAGGGAGCAGTTCTTC; cdr3_aa: CAISGGERREQFF
clone_size: -; j_call: TRBJ2-2; d_call: -; v_call: TRBV6-5; cdr3_nt: TGTGCCAGCAGCCCCAGACAGCTTACCGGGGAGCTGTTTTTT; cdr3_aa: CASSPRQLTGELFF
clone_size: -; j_call: TRBJ2-3; d_call: TRBD2; v_call: TRBV9; cdr3_nt: TGTGCCAGCAGCGTAGTGGCTAGCGGGGGAGATACGCAGTATTTT; cdr3_aa: CASSVVASGGDTQYF
clone_size: -; j_call: TRBJ2-5; d_call: -; v_call: TRBV2; cdr3_nt: TGTGCCAGCAGTGACAGGGAGACCCAGTACTTC; cdr3_aa: CASSDRETQYF
clone_size: once; j_call: TRBJ2-7; d_call: TRBD2; v_call: TRBV19; cdr3_nt: TGTGCCAGTACCCGGACTAGCGGGAGCACCTACGAGCAGTACTTC; cdr3_aa: CASTRTSGSTYEQYF
clone_size: -; j_call: TRBJ2-1; d_call: TRBD2; v_call: TRBV27; cdr3_nt: TGTGCCAGCATTCGGGTGATTAGCGGGATATATGAGCAGTTCTTC; cdr3_aa: CASIRVISGIYEQFF
clone_size: -; j_call: TRBJ2-6; d_call: -; v_call: TRBV4-1; cdr3_nt: TGCGCCAGCAGCCAAGATCTGGGCAGCCTCTCTGGGGCCAACGTCCTGACTTTC; cdr3_aa: CASSQDLGSLSGANVLTF
clone_size: -; j_call: TRBJ2-5; d_call: TRBD1; v_call: TRBV18; cdr3_nt: TGTGCCAGCTCACGACGACAGGGGAAACCCCAAGAGACCCAGTACTTC; cdr3_aa: CASSRRQGKPQETQYF
clone_size: once; j_call: TRBJ2-7; d_call: TRBD1; v_call: TRBV5-1; cdr3_nt: TGCGCCAGCAGCCTGGGCCCGGGACAGGGCTACGAGCAGTACTTC; cdr3_aa: CASSLGPGQGYEQYF